The entry below gives a single T cell receptor (beta chain) sequence along with its context. Its antigen is unidentified. RNA transcripts served as template for amplifying TCR beta CDR3 sequences. After a first-round RT-PCR with HTBI primers, a second-round multiplex PCR was run. TCRdb fed the multiplex PCR reads into MiXCR, producing one record per CDR3 protein. The sample yields about 700,000 distinct CDR3 sequences, roughly 41% seen once. The V gene lost 5 bases and the J gene lost 0 bases, with 20 bases spanning the gap. The CDR3 has 18 amino acids. From germline, CDR1 is SNHLY and CDR2 FYNNEI. This record comes from a study of Graves' ophthalmopathy and Graves' hyperthyroidism. Whole-study results and caveats: With roughly 65% sensitivity and 72.22% specificity, the model predicted ophthalmopathy progression. Using 13 signatures, a model distinguished ophthalmopathy from stable hyperthyroidism, reaching around 88% sensitivity and about 81% specificity.

Reliance was placed on clinical symptoms, serum thyroxine, TRAb, thyroid ultrasound and orbital computed tomography for diagnosis. Material for sequencing was peripheral blood. The sequence was obtained from an adult man with Graves' ophthalmopathy. The J gene is TRBJ1-5, the V gene TRBV2; the D gene is possibly TRBD1 (6 bases). The CDR3 spells CASSFNRRGSISNQPQHF. The CDR3, as DNA: TGTGCCAGCAGTTTCAATCGCAGGGGTTCCATTAGCAATCAGCCCCAGCATTTT.